A single sample is the source of the 9 T cell receptor beta chains below, sequenced in a study of technical replicates of blood from a handful of donors. Only in-frame clones appear in the TCRdb table, and some are missing; sequencing was by immunoSEQ multiplex PCR. The sample includes roughly 64,000 clones, 75% to 90% of them seen just once. Material for sequencing was PBMCs. These receptors all stem from a human donor in good health. Some clones in this sample may be carry-over from other donors' samples.

In its sample, this clone was seen once. The chain employs TRBV7-2 and TRBJ1-3, with D possibly TRBD1 on 6 matching bases. V lost 5 bases and J 8 bases, leaving 13 bases between the germline ends. CDR1 SGHTA and CDR2 FQGNSA come from the germline V gene. The CDR3 length is 13 residues. CDR3 loop: CASSNRQEDTIYF. The CDR3 DNA reads as TGTGCCAGCAGCAACAGACAGGAGGACACCATATATTTT.

The V call is TRBV6-5, the J call TRBJ2-1, with 10 bases lining up with TRBD2. V dropped 5 bases and J dropped 10; count of bases not matched to a gene: 11. Germline assignment: CDR1 MNHEY and CDR2 SVGAGI. This CDR3 contains 15 residues. The CDR3 sequence is CASSRRTSGLEEQFF. The CDR3, as DNA: TGTGCCAGCAGTCGCAGGACTAGCGGTCTGGAGGAGCAGTTCTTC.

This chain joins TRBV27 and TRBJ2-3; no clear D gene. In germline, CDR1 is MNHEY, CDR2 SMNVEV (reference sequence). The CDR3 consists of 15 residues. Trimming removed 5 bases at V and 6 bases at J, with 18 bases between. CDR3 sequence reads: CASSLTTPPRDTQYF. CDR3 nucleotide sequence: TGTGCCAGCAGTCTTACGACACCGCCCAGGGATACGCAGTATTTT.

The chain combines TRBV7-2 with TRBJ2-7; TRBD2 aligns across 13 bases. V lost 4 bases and J lost 4; bases outside the gene matches: 1. The germline CDR1 and CDR2 sequences are SGHTA and FQGNSA. The CDR3 spans 14 residues. The CDR3 loop is CASSSGLAGYEQYF. The CDR3 DNA reads as TGTGCCAGCAGCTCGGGACTAGCGGGGTACGAGCAGTACTTC.

The chain has TRBV12-5 and TRBJ2-7; TRBD1 agrees at 9 bases. V dropped 3 bases and J dropped 3; count of bases not matched to a gene: 12. This CDR3 spans 17 amino acids. Germline V CDR1 and CDR2: LGHNT, FRNRAP. The CDR3 DNA sequence: TGTGCTAGTGGTTTAAATCCAGGGACAGGGACCTTCTACGAGCAGTACTTC. Translation: CASGLNPGTGTFYEQYF. Combining the CDR3 with reference TRBV12-5 and TRBJ2-7 gives the whole variable domain DARVTQTPRHKVTEMGQEVTMRCQPILGHNTVFWYRQTMMQGLELLAYFRNRAPLDDSGMPKDRFSAEMPDATLATLKIQPSEPRDSAVYFCASGLNPGTGTFYEQYFGPGTRLTVT.

This chain joins TRBV5-1 and TRBJ2-1; 7 nucleotides agree with TRBD2. The CDR3 runs 15 residues. The V gene's germline CDR1 is SGHRS and CDR2 YFSETQ. V was pared by 2 bases and J by 1 base, with 3 bases of the junction left unmatched. The CDR3 region has the DNA TGCGCCAGCAGCTTACCGGGGGGTTCCTACAATGAGCAGTTCTTC. Encoded protein: CASSLPGGSYNEQFF.

The rearrangement uses TRBV2 and TRBJ2-2; 9 bases map to TRBD1. The CDR3 covers 13 residues. Germline CDR1 is SNHLY and CDR2 is FYNNEI. V trimming: 5 bases; J trimming: 7 bases; junction bases outside the gene matches: 2. The CDR3 sequence: CASSWTGVGELFF. In DNA form, the CDR3 reads TGTGCCAGCAGTTGGACAGGGGTCGGGGAGCTGTTTTTT.

This clone occurred a few times. The DNA for the CDR3 is TGTGCCAGCAGCTCCCGTGGGGGCGACAATGAGCAGTTCTTC. Amino acids: CASSSRGGDNEQFF. The chain couples TRBV7-2 to TRBJ2-1, with a weak D call TRBD1 (6 bases). CDR3 size: 14 residues. Trimming removed 4 bases from V and 5 bases from J, with 12 bases in between. Germline-derived CDR1 and CDR2 are SGHTA and FQGNSA.

V is TRBV18 and J is TRBJ2-2; 7 bases line up with TRBD1. Looked up from germline, CDR1 is KGHSH and CDR2 is LQKENI. The CDR3 runs 16 residues. After removal of 5 bases from V and 3 bases from J, the junction contained 9 bases not matched to a gene. CDR3 bases: TGTGCCAGCTCAGCCCGACAGGGAGCAGACACCGGGGAGCTGTTTTTT. Its translation is CASSARQGADTGELFF.